The 24 T cell receptor beta chains below come from one sample, sequenced in a study of blood T cell repertoires in COVID-19. Assay used: immunoSEQ multiplex PCR; TCRdb lists only in-frame clones, some missing. The table includes some 160,000 clones, around nine tenths detected once. Input material: peripheral blood. The receptors were gathered from a woman at least 80 years old with COVID-19, enrolled during active disease.

The CDR3, as DNA: TGTGCCATCAGCGATCCCTCGGAGCCAGGGGGCTATGGCTACACCTTC. This gives the protein CAISDPSEPGGYGYTF. The rearrangement links TRBV10-3 to TRBJ1-2; 7 nucleotides match TRBD1. The V and J ends lost 6 bases and 4 bases, in that order; junction bases with no gene match: 14. Germline assignment: CDR1 ENHRY and CDR2 SYGVKD. CDR3 length equals 16 residues.

This clone has just one count. This chain uses TRBV5-6 with TRBJ2-5; 9 bases are a match to TRBD1. Germline V lookup: CDR1 SGHDT, CDR2 YYEEEE. The CDR3 covers 16 residues. Unmatched junction bases numbered 9, after V lost 3 bases and J lost 3 bases. In nucleotides, the CDR3 is TGTGCCAGCAGCTCATTCGGGGACAGGGTTGAAGAGACCCAGTACTTC. As protein: CASSSFGDRVEETQYF. Looking up the rest from reference TRBV5-6 and TRBJ2-5 gives the full variable domain: DAGVTQSPTHLIKTRGQQVTLRCSPKSGHDTVSWYQQALGQGPQFIFQYYEEEERQRGNFPDRFSGHQFPNYSSELNVNALLLGDSALYLCASSSFGDRVEETQYFGPGTRLLVL.

V gene TRBV3-1 (or the pseudogene TRBV3-2) combines with J gene TRBJ2-2; TRBD2 matches at 11 bases. There are 17 residues in the CDR3. CDR1 is LGHDT, CDR2 YNNKEL, per germline (reference sequence). The J segment lost 4 bases and the V segment lost 5 bases, leaving 9 bases of the junction unmatched. CDR3 loop: CASSGRGLAAVTGELFF. CDR3 DNA: TGTGCCAGCAGCGGCCGGGGACTAGCGGCCGTCACCGGGGAGCTGTTTTTT.

This chain joins TRBV6-2 or TRBV6-3 and TRBJ2-7, with TRBD2 matching 8 bases. Per the germline V gene, CDR1 is MNHEY and CDR2 is SVGEGT. There are 14 residues in the CDR3. With V trimmed by 8 bases and J by 5 bases, 11 bases remained unmatched. This CDR3 is CASGSGGPSDEQYF. The CDR3 nucleotides read TGTGCCAGCGGTTCGGGAGGGCCCTCGGACGAGCAGTACTTC.

V gene TRBV3-1 (or the pseudogene TRBV3-2) combines with J gene TRBJ1-1; no clear D. The CDR3 covers 14 residues. Trimming removed 6 bases at V and 0 bases at J, with 11 bases between. The germline gives CDR1 LGHDT, CDR2 YNNKEL (reference sequence). CDR3 nucleotides: TGTGCCAGCAGTGGCGGCAGTCTGAACACTGAAGCTTTCTTT. Its protein is CASSGGSLNTEAFF.

This clone occurred once. This rearrangement joins TRBV11-2 to TRBJ1-1; D ambiguous. Germline CDR1 is SGHAT and CDR2 is FQNNGV. The CDR3 covers 15 residues. Trimming took off 0 bases at V and 2 bases at J, with 10 bases between the two ends. The CDR3 loop reads CASSLDWNSNTEAFF. As DNA, the CDR3 is TGTGCCAGCAGCTTAGATTGGAACAGTAACACTGAAGCTTTCTTT.

V usage is TRBV2 and J usage is TRBJ2-5, with 9 nucleotides matching TRBD2. The CDR3 consists of 15 residues. V shed 7 bases and J 1 base; nucleotides not matched to a gene: 7. Germline CDR1 reads SNHLY; CDR2 reads FYNNEI. The CDR3 DNA reads as TGTGCCAGCATGAAGCTAGCGGGACTCCAAGAGACCCAGTACTTC. Its protein product is CASMKLAGLQETQYF.

As to this clone: The junction departs from the called germline gene at one end, perhaps through a read error. J is TRBJ2-7 and V is TRBV19, with TRBD1 as a possible D gene (6 bases). The germline CDR1 and CDR2 sequences are LNHDA and SQIVND (reference sequence). The CDR3 runs 13 residues. As DNA, the CDR3 is TGTGCCAGTAGCCTAAAACAGGGTTACGTGCAGTACTTC. It is translated as CASSLKQGYVQYF.

This clone was picked up a small number of times. The rearrangement joins TRBV2 to TRBJ2-7, with D hard to call. Germline V CDR1 and CDR2: SNHLY, FYNNEI. The V end lost 1 base, the J end lost 13 bases, and 17 bases lay between the germline ends. The CDR3 extends over 13 amino acids. DNA for the CDR3: TGTGCCAGCAGTGAAGGTGAGAGGCACGGCCCCTACTTC. This gives the protein CASSEGERHGPYF.

The rearrangement uses TRBV2 and TRBJ2-1; 7 bases are a match to TRBD1. This CDR3 has 13 residues. With 4 bases clipped from V and 4 bases from J, the junction kept 1 base outside the gene matches. Germline loops: CDR1 SNHLY, CDR2 FYNNEI. CDR3 sequence: CASSVGQYNEQFF. CDR3 DNA: TGTGCCAGCAGTGTGGGACAGTACAATGAGCAGTTCTTC.

V and J are TRBV3-1 (or the pseudogene TRBV3-2) and TRBJ2-7; D is perhaps TRBD1 (6 bases). Germline loops: CDR1 LGHDT, CDR2 YNNKEL (reference sequence). The CDR3 consists of 17 residues. V lost 0 bases and J 2 bases, leaving 17 bases between the germline ends. The CDR3, as DNA: TGTGCCAGCAGCCAAGATCAGGGGTGGGGACAACCCTACGAGCAGTACTTC. Its protein product is CASSQDQGWGQPYEQYF.

The V call is TRBV15, the J call TRBJ1-2; 9 nucleotides line up with TRBD1. Trimming cost V 1 base and J 3 bases; bases outside gene matches: 6. This CDR3 has 16 amino acids. Germline-derived CDR1 and CDR2 are LNHNV and YYDKDF (reference sequence). The CDR3 DNA reads as TGTGCCACCAGCAGAGTAACAGGGGGCTTCGACTATGGCTACACCTTC. It yields the protein CATSRVTGGFDYGYTF.

J is TRBJ2-3 and V is TRBV11-2; 9 positions match TRBD1. Germline CDR1 is SGHAT and CDR2 is FQNNGV. This CDR3 has 19 residues. V gave up 0 bases and J gave up 5 bases; unmatched junction bases: 15. The CDR3 sequence: CASSLDRGDWRDREDTQYF. CDR3 DNA: TGTGCCAGCAGCTTAGATAGGGGGGACTGGCGGGACAGGGAAGATACGCAGTATTTT.

This chain uses TRBV9 with TRBJ1-5; D not certain. From germline, CDR1 is SGDLS and CDR2 YYNGEE. The CDR3 is made up of 15 amino acids. Trimming took off 3 bases at V and 0 bases at J, with 10 bases between the two ends. The CDR3 region has the DNA TGTGCCAGCAGCGGGGGAGAGTATAGCAATCAGCCCCAGCATTTT. As protein: CASSGGEYSNQPQHF.

This chain connects TRBV3-1 (or the pseudogene TRBV3-2) to TRBJ2-1; 7 positions match TRBD2. Germline-derived CDR1 and CDR2 are LGHDT and YNNKEL (reference sequence). V shed 6 bases, J shed 6 bases, and the junction held 11 bases outside the gene matches. The CDR3 contains 15 residues. The CDR3 spells CASSLSGKALNEQFF. In DNA form, the CDR3 reads TGTGCCAGCAGTCTCAGCGGGAAAGCCCTCAATGAGCAGTTCTTC.

The rearrangement uses TRBV6-5 and TRBJ2-1, with TRBD1 matching 8 bases. Germline CDR1 MNHEY, CDR2 SVGAGI. V dropped 8 bases and J dropped 3; count of bases not matched to a gene: 6. This CDR3 spans 14 amino acids. The chain's CDR3 is CASRQGRLYNEQFF. CDR3 nucleotide sequence: TGTGCCAGCCGACAGGGGAGGCTCTACAATGAGCAGTTCTTC.

The chain employs TRBV5-8 and TRBJ2-5; 7 nucleotides match TRBD1. Per germline, CDR1 SGHTS and CDR2 YDEGEE. Trimming cost V 4 bases and J 3 bases; bases outside gene matches: 3. This CDR3 has 13 residues. CDR3 in amino acids: CASSRDRKETQYF. The CDR3 DNA sequence: TGTGCCAGCAGCCGGGACAGAAAAGAGACCCAGTACTTC.

This clone was detected only once. This chain uses TRBV9 with TRBJ2-5, with D perhaps TRBD1 (5 bases). V dropped 0 bases and J dropped 1 base, with 10 bases sitting between them. Germline CDR1 SGDLS, CDR2 YYNGEE. This CDR3 region has 15 residues. The chain's CDR3 is CASSVGTGRQETQYF. CDR3 bases: TGTGCCAGCAGCGTAGGAACAGGACGCCAAGAGACCCAGTACTTC. Full variable domain (outside the CDR3, taken from reference TRBV9 and TRBJ2-5): DSGVTQTPKHLITATGQRVTLRCSPRSGDLSVYWYQQSLDQGLQFLIQYYNGEERAKGNILERFSAQQFPDLHSELNLSSLELGDSALYFCASSVGTGRQETQYFGPGTRLLVL.

The chain has TRBV19 and TRBJ2-3, with 9 bases matching TRBD2. CDR1 LNHDA and CDR2 SQIVND come from the germline V gene (reference sequence). The CDR3 has 15 residues. The V segment lost 1 base and the J segment 3 bases; nucleotides outside the gene matches: 2. In nucleotides, the CDR3 is TGTGCCAGTAGTATAGGAGCGGGAGGTACAGATACGCAGTATTTT. It is translated as CASSIGAGGTDTQYF.

This chain joins TRBV7-2 and TRBJ2-5; D not resolved. Germline CDR1 SGHTA, CDR2 FQGNSA. V lost 2 bases and J lost 2, with 6 bases in between. The CDR3 covers 13 residues. This CDR3 is CASSLTRQETQYF. The CDR3 DNA reads TGTGCCAGCAGCTTAACCAGACAAGAGACCCAGTACTTC. The whole variable domain, remainder taken from reference TRBV7-2 and TRBJ2-5, is GAGVSQSPSNKVTEKGKDVELRCDPISGHTALYWYRQSLGQGLEFLIYFQGNSAPDKSGLPSDRFSAERTGGSVSTLTIQRTQQEDSAVYLCASSLTRQETQYFGPGTRLLVL.

The chain carries TRBV7-8 and TRBJ1-2, with 8 nucleotides matching TRBD1. Germline values: CDR1 SGHVS, CDR2 FQNEAQ. V was pared by 0 bases and J by 5 bases, with 8 bases of the junction left unmatched. CDR3 length: 16 amino acids. The DNA for the CDR3 is TGTGCCAGCAGCTTAGCGCCCCAGGGGGCGCGATATGGCTACACCTTC. Translated: CASSLAPQGARYGYTF. The entire variable domain, with the rest obtained from reference TRBV7-8 and TRBJ1-2, is as follows: GAGVSQSPRYKVAKRGQDVALRCDPISGHVSLFWYQQALGQGPEFLTYFQNEAQLDKSGLPSDRFFAERPEGSVSTLKIQRTQQEDSAVYLCASSLAPQGARYGYTFGSGTRLTVV.

The rearrangement uses TRBV6-2 or TRBV6-3 and TRBJ1-2; D call uncertain. CDR3 length: 13 amino acids. CDR1 and CDR2 from the germline V gene are MNHEY and SVGEGT. The V end was cut by 6 bases, the J end by 7 bases, with 15 bases between. This CDR3 is CASSPAAAGGYTF. The CDR3 nucleotides are TGTGCCAGCAGCCCTGCGGCAGCCGGTGGCTACACCTTC.

CDR3: CASSLTGADGYTF. Written as DNA, the CDR3 is TGTGCCAGTAGCCTCACAGGGGCAGATGGCTACACCTTC. This rearrangement joins TRBV19 to TRBJ1-2, with TRBD1 matching 7 bases. The V gene's germline CDR1 is LNHDA and CDR2 SQIVND (reference sequence). The CDR3 has 13 residues. The ends lost 6 bases at V and 6 bases at J; junction bases unmatched: 7.

This clone was counted a single time. The gene calls are TRBV4-1 and TRBJ2-7; 9 nucleotides agree with TRBD2. V lost 4 bases and J lost 7; bases outside the gene matches: 11. This CDR3 has 15 amino acids. From germline, CDR1 is MGHRA and CDR2 YSYEKL. CDR3 loop: CASSRRLAGTGEQYF. For the CDR3, the DNA is TGCGCCAGCAGCCGACGTCTAGCGGGAACAGGAGAGCAGTACTTC.